A selection of T cell receptor beta chains follows, all from one sample in a study of shared clonotypes between healthy human individuals. Libraries were prepared by immunoSEQ multiplex PCR; TCRdb keeps only in-frame clonotypes and omits some of them. Here the sample spans millions of clones, approximately 93% being singletons. The sequenced material came from naive CD4+ T cells from PBMCs. The receptors shown here come from a young man in good health. Some clones in this sample may be carry-over from other donors' samples. Each CDR3 is given with its conserved first and last residue. D genes are given only for firm matches. Expanded clones get a size class; other rows say once, few or many, or leave the size out.

V gene: TRBV10-3; clone size: .; D gene: TRBD2; J gene: TRBJ2-2; CDR3 protein: CAIRGLVDTGELFF; CDR3 DNA: TGTGCCATCAGGGGACTAGTAGACACCGGGGAGCTGTTTTTT
V gene: TRBV29-1; clone size: once; D gene: TRBD2; J gene: TRBJ2-4; CDR3 protein: CSAGLAGNIQYF; CDR3 DNA: TGCAGCGCCGGACTAGCGGGAAACATTCAGTACTTC
V gene: TRBV7-6; clone size: .; D gene: TRBD2; J gene: TRBJ2-3; CDR3 protein: CASTPRGTSTDTQYF; CDR3 DNA: TGTGCCAGCACCCCGCGGGGGACTAGCACAGATACGCAGTATTTT
V gene: TRBV28; clone size: .; D gene: .; J gene: TRBJ2-7; CDR3 protein: CASSSPGVASYEQYF; CDR3 DNA: TGTGCCAGCAGTTCCCCGGGCGTCGCCTCCTACGAGCAGTACTTC
V gene: TRBV15; clone size: .; D gene: TRBD1; J gene: TRBJ2-7; CDR3 protein: CATSRGQGFYEQYF; CDR3 DNA: TGTGCCACCAGCAGAGGACAGGGGTTCTACGAGCAGTACTTC
V gene: TRBV4-1; clone size: .; D gene: TRBD2; J gene: TRBJ2-7; CDR3 protein: CASSQELREGVREQYF; CDR3 DNA: TGCGCCAGCAGCCAAGAGCTGCGGGAGGGGGTTAGAGAGCAGTACTTC
V gene: TRBV7-9; clone size: .; D gene: TRBD1; J gene: TRBJ2-1; CDR3 protein: CASSSDRGRSYNEQFF; CDR3 DNA: TGTGCCAGCAGCTCCGACAGGGGTCGATCCTACAATGAGCAGTTCTTC
V gene: TRBV7-3; clone size: .; D gene: .; J gene: TRBJ2-1; CDR3 protein: CASSPDGPRLYNEQFF; CDR3 DNA: TGTGCCAGCAGCCCCGATGGACCAAGACTGTACAATGAGCAGTTCTTC
V gene: TRBV5-1; clone size: .; D gene: TRBD1; J gene: TRBJ2-7; CDR3 protein: CASSSIGPGTGVEQYF; CDR3 DNA: TGCGCCAGCAGCTCGATCGGACCCGGGACAGGGGTCGAGCAGTACTTC
V gene: TRBV6-1; clone size: .; D gene: TRBD2; J gene: TRBJ2-7; CDR3 protein: CASSTGRAYEQYF; CDR3 DNA: TGTGCCAGCAGCACCGGGAGGGCCTACGAGCAGTACTTC
V gene: TRBV9; clone size: .; D gene: .; J gene: TRBJ2-7; CDR3 protein: CASSPRSYEQYF; CDR3 DNA: TGTGCCAGCAGCCCCCGATCCTACGAGCAGTACTTC
V gene: TRBV30; clone size: .; D gene: TRBD2; J gene: TRBJ2-7; CDR3 protein: CAWSPKAGVGSDEQYF; CDR3 DNA: TGTGCCTGGAGTCCAAAAGCGGGAGTGGGTTCAGACGAGCAGTACTTC
V gene: TRBV5-4; clone size: .; D gene: .; J gene: TRBJ1-1; CDR3 protein: CASSLGGKGAFF; CDR3 DNA: TGTGCCAGCAGCTTGGGAGGTAAAGGAGCTTTCTTT
V gene: TRBV5-1; clone size: .; D gene: .; J gene: TRBJ2-2; CDR3 protein: CASSPSAGELFF; CDR3 DNA: TGCGCCAGCAGCCCTAGCGCCGGGGAGCTGTTTTTT
V gene: TRBV7-2; clone size: .; D gene: TRBD1; J gene: TRBJ2-7; CDR3 protein: CASSRDRVNYEQYF; CDR3 DNA: TGTGCCAGCAGCCGGGACAGGGTAAACTACGAGCAGTACTTC
V gene: TRBV7-3; clone size: .; D gene: .; J gene: TRBJ2-7; CDR3 protein: CASSLNQGYEQYF; CDR3 DNA: TGTGCCAGCAGCTTGAACCAGGGCTACGAGCAGTACTTC
V gene: TRBV4-2; clone size: .; D gene: TRBD2; J gene: TRBJ2-7; CDR3 protein: CASSVSGRDIYEQYF; CDR3 DNA: TGTGCCAGCAGCGTTAGCGGGAGAGATATCTACGAGCAGTACTTC
V gene: TRBV29-1; clone size: .; D gene: TRBD2; J gene: TRBJ2-7; CDR3 protein: CSVDLASGSYEQYF; CDR3 DNA: TGCAGCGTTGATTTAGCTAGCGGATCCTACGAGCAGTACTTC
V gene: TRBV5-4; clone size: .; D gene: .; J gene: TRBJ2-2; CDR3 protein: CASSQSYTGELFF; CDR3 DNA: TGTGCCAGCAGCCAGAGTTACACCGGGGAGCTGTTTTTT